The entry below describes one TCR beta chain. Sequence at one end of the junction differs from germline and may be a read error. This record belongs to a study of long-term antiretroviral therapy in people with HIV. Survey level was the resolution at which the v3.0 immunoSEQ assay ran. Here immunoSEQ multiplex PCR was the method, and the copy in TCRdb shows in-frame clones only, minus some. The repertoire holds tens of thousands of clones, with roughly 96% as singletons. This CDR3 is 14 amino acids long. Per germline, CDR1 SSHAT and CDR2 FNYEAQ (reference sequence). The clonotype was recovered from a man aged 25-45 years with HIV. The genes are TRBV7-7 and TRBJ2-3, with 7 bases that match TRBD1. The starting material was unsorted PBMCs, obtained 6 to 6.5 years after starting antiretroviral therapy. The CDR3 spells CASSRTTGADTQYF. DNA for the CDR3: TGTGCTAGCAGCCGAACCACAGGGGCAGATACGCAGTATTTT.